This T cell receptor beta chain was documented in a study of blood T cell repertoires in COVID-19. Sequencing used immunoSEQ multiplex PCR; TCRdb keeps in-frame clones, though not all of them. The sample holds about 340,000 clones, approximately 87% seen once. Trimming removed 5 bases from V and 0 bases from J, with 19 bases in between. CDR3 length: 17 residues. Germline-derived CDR1 and CDR2 are SGHTA and FQGNSA. Followed longitudinally, the Seattle patients had been enrolled during active infection. The sequence was obtained from a woman aged 45-60 years with COVID-19, enrolled during active disease. Input material: peripheral blood. This sequence joins TRBV7-2 and TRBJ1-1; D may be TRBD1 (5 bases). The CDR3 region has the DNA TGTGCCAGCAGCCCCAATGTCAGGGTATACATGAACACTGAAGCTTTCTTT. Amino acid sequence: CASSPNVRVYMNTEAFF.